A selection of T cell receptor beta chains follows, all from one sample in a study of blood T cell repertoires in COVID-19. Clones were sequenced by immunoSEQ multiplex PCR, and TCRdb holds only the in-frame ones, with some missing. The sample consists of about 200,000 clones, 75% to 90% of them appearing once. Sequenced: peripheral blood. Source of these receptors: a woman between 35 and 50 years old with acute or convalescent COVID-19. CDR3s include the opening cysteine and the closing phenylalanine or tryptophan. A D gene is named only where the DNA matches it firmly. The listing skips clone size in some rows; elsewhere it reads once, few, many or a size class.

>TRBJ1-2|-|TRBV9|-
TGTGCCAGCAGCTCAAGTGGAGGGAGCTATGGCTACACCTTC
CASSSSGGSYGYTF
>TRBJ1-2|-|TRBV18|TRBD1
TGTGCCAGCTCACCACTCCCGACAGGGGGAAGCTATGGCTACACCTTC
CASSPLPTGGSYGYTF
>TRBJ2-1|-|TRBV6-4|TRBD2
TGTGCCAGCAGTGACGGTCTTAGACTAGCTGCCGCCTACAATGAGCAGTTCTTC
CASSDGLRLAAAYNEQFF
>TRBJ2-5|-|TRBV12-3/TRBV12-4|-
TGTGCCAGCAGTTTAATCGGCGGGGAGACCCAGTACTTC
CASSLIGGETQYF
>TRBJ1-6|-|TRBV9|TRBD1
TGTGCCAGCAGCGTAGCTGGACAGGGGTCATATAATTCACCCCTCCACTTT
CASSVAGQGSYNSPLHF
>TRBJ2-6|-|TRBV27|-
TGTGCCAGCACTCCGCGAGTCTCTGGGGCCAACGTCCTGACTTTC
CASTPRVSGANVLTF
>TRBJ2-3|-|TRBV11-2|-
TGTGCCAGCAGCTTAGATCACCTTCGGGTCGGGACAGATACGCAGTATTTT
CASSLDHLRVGTDTQYF
>TRBJ1-1|-|TRBV2|-
TGTGCCAGCAGTGAACAGGGACTCAACACTGAAGCTTTCTTT
CASSEQGLNTEAFF
>TRBJ1-4|-|TRBV6-5|-
TGTGCCAGCACCTCACGAGGGGGGGAGATGTTTTTT
CASTSRGGEMFF
>TRBJ1-3|-|TRBV18|-
TGTGCCAGCTCATACAGGGCTGTCTCTGGAAACACCATATATTTT
CASSYRAVSGNTIYF
>TRBJ1-3|-|TRBV6-6|-
TGTGCCAGCAGTTACGTCTTCTCTGGAAACACCATATATTTT
CASSYVFSGNTIYF
>TRBJ1-2|-|TRBV10-3|-
TGTGCCATCAACGGACAGAGCCTTTCTGGCTACACCTTC
CAINGQSLSGYTF
>TRBJ1-2|-|TRBV6-6|-
TGTGCCAGCAGATCTGGACAGTACTATGGCTACACCTTC
CASRSGQYYGYTF
>TRBJ1-6|-|TRBV2|-
TGTGCCAGCAGTGTAAGACAGAGACCTTCACCCCTCCACTTT
CASSVRQRPSPLHF
>TRBJ1-1|-|TRBV25-1|-
TGTGCCAGCACCAGGAACACTGAAGCTTTCTTT
CASTRNTEAFF
>TRBJ1-5|-|TRBV2|-
TGTGCCAGCAGTACAAATCAGCCCCAGCATTTT
CASSTNQPQHF
>TRBJ1-1|-|TRBV10-3|TRBD1
TGTGCCATCAGTGAGTTGGGGGGACAGTTGAACACTGAAGCTTTCTTT
CAISELGGQLNTEAFF
>TRBJ1-1|-|TRBV7-6|TRBD1
TGTGCCAGCAGCCCATGGCCCACAGGGGACACTGAAGCTTTCTTT
CASSPWPTGDTEAFF
>TRBJ2-1|-|TRBV6-5|TRBD1
TGTGCCAGCAGCCTGGACAGGGGATACAATGAGCAGTTCTTC
CASSLDRGYNEQFF
>TRBJ1-5|-|TRBV2|TRBD1
TGTGCCAGCACGGGACAGGGCCATCAGCCCCAGCATTTT
CASTGQGHQPQHF
>TRBJ2-1|-|TRBV10-1|-
TGCGCCAGCAGTCTCGGCGGTGAGCAGTTCTTC
CASSLGGEQFF
>TRBJ2-5|-|TRBV11-2|TRBD1
TGTGCCAGCAGCCAGGGACAGAAAGAGACCCAGTACTTC
CASSQGQKETQYF
>TRBJ1-6|-|TRBV10-2|TRBD1
TGCGCCAGCAGTGGGGGGACAGGGAATTCACCCCTCCACTTT
CASSGGTGNSPLHF
>TRBJ2-5|few|TRBV4-1|-
TGCGCCAGCAGCCAAGATCTGGAGACCCAGTACTTC
CASSQDLETQYF